This TCR beta chain was sequenced in a study of blood T cell repertoires in COVID-19. Study context: COVID-19 samples collected from the United States, Italy and Spain covered acute and convalescent phases. T cells, B-cell-depleted T cells, or PBMCs supplied cDNA or gDNA.

This CDR3 comprises 15 residues. Germline V gene lookup returns CDR1 SGHNT and CDR2 YYREEE (reference sequence). Trimming at V came to 4 bases and at J to 0 bases, leaving 4 bases not matched to a gene. Source study methods: It was from reference gene primer amplification that nucleated cell counts were estimated. Sequencing was performed with immunoSEQ multiplex PCR; in TCRdb, only in-frame clones are kept and a portion is missing. Clone size and the V and J calls come from that table; the DNA yielded D and trimming. The sample carries 30,000 to 40,000 clones, around 93% recorded once. The sequencing sample was made of peripheral blood. The chain combines TRBV5-4 with TRBJ1-3; 7 bases map to TRBD1. The clonotype was recovered from a human donor in a cohort sampled during active COVID-19. The CDR3 protein is CASSRTGGSGNTIYF. CDR3 in DNA: TGTGCCAGCAGCCGGACAGGCGGCTCTGGAAACACCATATATTTT.